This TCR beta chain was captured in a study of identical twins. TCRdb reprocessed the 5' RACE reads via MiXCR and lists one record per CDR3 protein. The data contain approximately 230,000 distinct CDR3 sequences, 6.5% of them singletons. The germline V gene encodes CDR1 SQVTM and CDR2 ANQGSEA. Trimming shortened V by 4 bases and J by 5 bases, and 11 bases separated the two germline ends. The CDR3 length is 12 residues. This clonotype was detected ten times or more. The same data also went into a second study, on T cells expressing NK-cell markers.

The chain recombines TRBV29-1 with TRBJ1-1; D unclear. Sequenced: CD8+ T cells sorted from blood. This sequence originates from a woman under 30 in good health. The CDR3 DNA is TGCAGCGTTGTGGCGGTTGGAACTGAAGCTTTCTTT. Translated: CSVVAVGTEAFF.